These T cell receptor beta chains were read from a single sample in a study of T cells after yellow fever vaccination. TCRdb passed the 5' RACE reads through MiXCR, listing each CDR3 protein once. The table lists approximately 330,000 distinct CDR3 sequences, approximately 4% of them singletons. The sequencing here drew on PBMCs, taken 5 days after the yellow fever booster vaccination. The receptors were sampled from a man aged 18 to 30 who received the YFV17D yellow fever vaccine. The CDR3 runs from the conserved cysteine through the conserved F or W. Fields, in order: CDR3 protein, CDR3 DNA, D gene, V gene, J gene, clone size. A D gene is named only where the DNA matches it firmly. Size is stated for part of the rows, as once, few or many counts, or as a class when the clone is expanded.

CDR3 protein: CASRRLAGETQYF; CDR3 DNA: TGTGCCAGCAGGAGACTAGCGGGAGAGACCCAGTACTTC; D gene: TRBD2; V gene: TRBV7-9; J gene: TRBJ2-5; clone size: NA
CDR3 protein: CSVVAGGRGTQHF; CDR3 DNA: TGCAGCGTTGTTGCCGGGGGCCGCGGTACCCAGCATTTT; D gene: NA; V gene: TRBV29-1; J gene: TRBJ1-5; clone size: NA
CDR3 protein: CASSFGTGDGELFF; CDR3 DNA: TGTGCCAGCAGCTTTGGGACAGGGGACGGGGAGCTGTTTTTT; D gene: TRBD1; V gene: TRBV7-3; J gene: TRBJ2-2; clone size: NA
CDR3 protein: CATSGGVGGYTF; CDR3 DNA: TGTGCCACCAGTGGAGGGGTAGGTGGCTACACCTTC; D gene: NA; V gene: TRBV24-1; J gene: TRBJ1-2; clone size: few
CDR3 protein: CASSPASGGAGIEQFF; CDR3 DNA: TGTGCCAGCTCACCAGCTAGCGGGGGGGCCGGTATTGAGCAGTTCTTC; D gene: TRBD2; V gene: TRBV18; J gene: TRBJ2-1; clone size: many
CDR3 protein: CASREGLGAKNIQYF; CDR3 DNA: TGTGCCAGCAGAGAGGGGTTGGGAGCCAAAAACATTCAGTACTTC; D gene: NA; V gene: TRBV7-9; J gene: TRBJ2-4; clone size: many
CDR3 protein: CSVVNIYYGYTF; CDR3 DNA: TGCAGCGTTGTGAACATTTACTATGGCTACACCTTC; D gene: NA; V gene: TRBV29-1; J gene: TRBJ1-2; clone size: NA
CDR3 protein: CASSPAPGSGELFF; CDR3 DNA: TGTGCCAGCAGCCCAGCCCCCGGTAGCGGGGAGCTGTTTTTT; D gene: NA; V gene: TRBV6-2/TRBV6-3; J gene: TRBJ2-2; clone size: many
CDR3 protein: CSARDPSSGGNEQFF; CDR3 DNA: TGCAGTGCTAGAGACCCCTCTAGCGGAGGCAATGAGCAGTTCTTC; D gene: TRBD2; V gene: TRBV20-1; J gene: TRBJ2-1; clone size: many
CDR3 protein: CSARDQAGGTEAFF; CDR3 DNA: TGCAGTGCTAGAGATCAGGCTGGGGGAACTGAAGCTTTCTTT; D gene: NA; V gene: TRBV20-1; J gene: TRBJ1-1; clone size: few
CDR3 protein: CASSHLKRGDYNEQFF; CDR3 DNA: TGTGCCAGCAGCCACCTAAAGCGGGGGGACTACAATGAGCAGTTCTTC; D gene: TRBD2; V gene: TRBV4-2; J gene: TRBJ2-1; clone size: NA
CDR3 protein: CASSLGAPVPTTDTQYF; CDR3 DNA: TGCGCCAGCAGCTTAGGGGCGCCGGTCCCTACCACAGATACGCAGTATTTT; D gene: NA; V gene: TRBV5-1; J gene: TRBJ2-3; clone size: many
CDR3 protein: CASSSTFGQGLFF; CDR3 DNA: TGCGCCAGCAGCTCGACCTTCGGACAGGGTCTGTTTTTT; D gene: TRBD1; V gene: TRBV5-1; J gene: TRBJ1-4; clone size: NA
CDR3 protein: CSARVGDPEAFF; CDR3 DNA: TGCAGTGCTAGGGTTGGGGATCCTGAAGCTTTCTTT; D gene: NA; V gene: TRBV20-1; J gene: TRBJ1-1; clone size: few
CDR3 protein: CATSDYGDEQFF; CDR3 DNA: TGTGCCACCAGTGATTATGGGGATGAGCAGTTCTTC; D gene: NA; V gene: TRBV24-1; J gene: TRBJ2-1; clone size: NA
CDR3 protein: CASRFTGGHEQFF; CDR3 DNA: TGTGCCAGCAGATTCACGGGGGGGCATGAGCAGTTCTTC; D gene: TRBD2; V gene: TRBV27; J gene: TRBJ2-1; clone size: few
CDR3 protein: CASSRGGGTYEQYF; CDR3 DNA: TGTGCCAGCAGCAGAGGCGGGGGAACTTACGAGCAGTACTTC; D gene: TRBD2; V gene: TRBV12-3/TRBV12-4; J gene: TRBJ2-7; clone size: few
CDR3 protein: CASSGPLWAARVDGELFF; CDR3 DNA: TGTGCCAGCAGTGGTCCCCTTTGGGCGGCCCGAGTGGATGGGGAGCTGTTTTTT; D gene: NA; V gene: TRBV2; J gene: TRBJ2-2; clone size: few
CDR3 protein: CASSLAGGQTNEKLFF; CDR3 DNA: TGCGCCAGCAGCTTGGCAGGGGGCCAAACTAATGAAAAACTGTTTTTT; D gene: TRBD1; V gene: TRBV5-1; J gene: TRBJ1-4; clone size: few
CDR3 protein: CASQTTTGEQFF; CDR3 DNA: TGTGCCAGCCAAACTACAACGGGTGAGCAGTTCTTC; D gene: NA; V gene: TRBV5-5; J gene: TRBJ2-1; clone size: NA
CDR3 protein: CASSPTGAQEGLHF; CDR3 DNA: TGTGCCAGCAGTCCGACAGGGGCACAGGAGGGCCTCCACTTT; D gene: TRBD1; V gene: TRBV9; J gene: TRBJ1-6; clone size: NA
CDR3 protein: CASSFLGADTQYF; CDR3 DNA: TGTGCCAGCAGCTTCCTAGGGGCAGATACGCAGTATTTT; D gene: NA; V gene: TRBV7-9; J gene: TRBJ2-3; clone size: many
CDR3 protein: CASSLLTAPWEQYF; CDR3 DNA: TGTGCCAGCAGTTTATTAACGGCCCCCTGGGAGCAGTACTTC; D gene: NA; V gene: TRBV12-3/TRBV12-4; J gene: TRBJ2-7; clone size: many
CDR3 protein: CASSYSSGLTQFF; CDR3 DNA: TGTGCCAGCAGTTACTCGTCGGGTCTGACCCAGTTCTTC; D gene: NA; V gene: TRBV6-2/TRBV6-3; J gene: TRBJ2-1; clone size: few
CDR3 protein: CASSPLSGGNTGELFF; CDR3 DNA: TGTGCCAGCAGCCCTCTCAGCGGGGGGAACACCGGGGAGCTGTTTTTT; D gene: TRBD2; V gene: TRBV4-2; J gene: TRBJ2-2; clone size: few
CDR3 protein: CASSLPGLAGKISTDTQYF; CDR3 DNA: TGTGCCAGCAGCTTGCCGGGACTAGCGGGCAAGATTAGCACAGATACGCAGTATTTT; D gene: TRBD2; V gene: TRBV5-4; J gene: TRBJ2-3; clone size: NA
CDR3 protein: CASSLSAGDTQYF; CDR3 DNA: TGTGCCAGCAGCTTATCGGCGGGCGATACGCAGTATTTT; D gene: NA; V gene: TRBV7-2; J gene: TRBJ2-3; clone size: NA
CDR3 protein: CASSQVPSRFAGELFF; CDR3 DNA: TGTGCCAGCAGCCAAGTTCCTAGTAGATTCGCCGGGGAGCTGTTTTTT; D gene: NA; V gene: TRBV4-2; J gene: TRBJ2-2; clone size: NA
CDR3 protein: CASSDTVMNTEAFF; CDR3 DNA: TGCGCCAGCAGTGATACAGTCATGAACACTGAAGCTTTCTTT; D gene: NA; V gene: TRBV10-2; J gene: TRBJ1-1; clone size: many
CDR3 protein: CASSYGVEQFF; CDR3 DNA: TGTGCCAGCAGTTACGGCGTTGAGCAGTTCTTC; D gene: NA; V gene: TRBV6-2/TRBV6-3; J gene: TRBJ2-1; clone size: NA
CDR3 protein: CASTIGGGDTEAFF; CDR3 DNA: TGTGCCAGCACCATAGGGGGAGGGGACACTGAAGCTTTCTTT; D gene: NA; V gene: TRBV7-9; J gene: TRBJ1-1; clone size: NA
CDR3 protein: CASSLPGLADTQYF; CDR3 DNA: TGTGCCAGCAGCCTTCCGGGACTAGCGGATACGCAGTATTTT; D gene: TRBD2; V gene: TRBV3-1; J gene: TRBJ2-3; clone size: few
CDR3 protein: CASSTDVNTEAFF; CDR3 DNA: TGTGCCAGCAGTACGGACGTGAACACTGAAGCTTTCTTT; D gene: NA; V gene: TRBV12-3/TRBV12-4; J gene: TRBJ1-1; clone size: few